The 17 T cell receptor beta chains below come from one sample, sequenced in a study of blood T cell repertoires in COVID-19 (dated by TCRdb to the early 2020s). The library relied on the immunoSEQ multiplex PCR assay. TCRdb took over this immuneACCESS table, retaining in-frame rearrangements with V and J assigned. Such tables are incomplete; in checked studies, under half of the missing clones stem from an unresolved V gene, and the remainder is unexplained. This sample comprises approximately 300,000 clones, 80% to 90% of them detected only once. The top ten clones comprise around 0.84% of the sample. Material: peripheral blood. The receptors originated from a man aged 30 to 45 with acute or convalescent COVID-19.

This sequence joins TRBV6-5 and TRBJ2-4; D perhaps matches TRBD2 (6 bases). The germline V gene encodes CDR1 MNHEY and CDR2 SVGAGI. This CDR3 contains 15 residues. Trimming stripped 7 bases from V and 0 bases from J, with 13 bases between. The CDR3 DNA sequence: TGTGCCAGCATGGGGGGACGGGAAGCCAAAAACATTCAGTACTTC. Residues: CASMGGREAKNIQYF.

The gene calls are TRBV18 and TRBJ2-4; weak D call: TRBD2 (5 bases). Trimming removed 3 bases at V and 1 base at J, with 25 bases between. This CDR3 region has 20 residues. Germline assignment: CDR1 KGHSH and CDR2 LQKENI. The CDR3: CASSPGGPGESVTAKNIQYF. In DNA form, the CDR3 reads TGTGCCAGCTCACCCGGAGGACCAGGAGAAAGCGTAACGGCCAAAAACATTCAGTACTTC.

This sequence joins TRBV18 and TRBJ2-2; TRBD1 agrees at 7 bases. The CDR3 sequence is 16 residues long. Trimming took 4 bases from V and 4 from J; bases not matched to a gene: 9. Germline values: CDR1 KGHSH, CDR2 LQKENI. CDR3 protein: CASSLDWTGVTGELFF. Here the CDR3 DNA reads TGTGCCAGCTCACTGGATTGGACAGGAGTCACCGGGGAGCTGTTTTTT.

CDR3 bases: TGTGCCAGCAGCTTGGTAATACAGGTGAACACTGAAGCTTTCTTT. Protein: CASSLVIQVNTEAFF. The V call is TRBV5-5, the J call TRBJ1-1; D might be TRBD1 (5 bases). Trimming removed 0 bases from V and 0 bases from J, with 9 bases in between. There are 15 residues in the CDR3. Germline CDR1 SGHKS, CDR2 YYEKEE (reference sequence).

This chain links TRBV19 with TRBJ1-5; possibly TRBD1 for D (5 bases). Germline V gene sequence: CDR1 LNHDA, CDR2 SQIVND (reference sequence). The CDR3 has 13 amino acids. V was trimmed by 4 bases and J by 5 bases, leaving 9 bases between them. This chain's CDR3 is CASSNWGDQPQHF. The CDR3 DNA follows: TGTGCCAGTAGTAATTGGGGGGATCAGCCCCAGCATTTT.

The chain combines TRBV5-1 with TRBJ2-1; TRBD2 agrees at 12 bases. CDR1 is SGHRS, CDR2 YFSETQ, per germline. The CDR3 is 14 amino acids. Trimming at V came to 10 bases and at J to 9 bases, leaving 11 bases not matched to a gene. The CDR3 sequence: CAGPLAGGNIEQFF. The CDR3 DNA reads TGCGCCGGACCACTAGCGGGAGGAAATATTGAGCAGTTCTTC.

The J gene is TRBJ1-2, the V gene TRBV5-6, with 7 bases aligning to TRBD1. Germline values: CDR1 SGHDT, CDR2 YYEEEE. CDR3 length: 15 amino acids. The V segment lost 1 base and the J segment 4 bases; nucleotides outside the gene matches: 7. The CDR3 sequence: CASSLIRTGFYGYTF. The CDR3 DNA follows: TGTGCCAGCAGCTTGATTAGGACAGGCTTCTATGGCTACACCTTC.

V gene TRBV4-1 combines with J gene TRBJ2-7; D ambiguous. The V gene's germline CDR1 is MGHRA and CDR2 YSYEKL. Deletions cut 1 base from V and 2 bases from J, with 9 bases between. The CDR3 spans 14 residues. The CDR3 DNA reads TGCGCCAGCAGCCAAGCTGGTAGAACCTACGAGCAGTACTTC. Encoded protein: CASSQAGRTYEQYF.

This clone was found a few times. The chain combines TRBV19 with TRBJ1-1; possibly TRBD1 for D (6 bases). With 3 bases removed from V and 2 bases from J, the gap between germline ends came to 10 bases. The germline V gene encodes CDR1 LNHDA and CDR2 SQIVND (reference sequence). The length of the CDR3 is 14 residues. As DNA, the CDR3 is TGTGCCAGTAGTATGCGACAGGCAAACACTGAAGCTTTCTTT. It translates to CASSMRQANTEAFF. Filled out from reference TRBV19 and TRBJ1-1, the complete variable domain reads DGGITQSPKYLFRKEGQNVTLSCEQNLNHDAMYWYRQDPGQGLRLIYYSQIVNDFQKGDIAEGYSVSREKKESFPLTVTSAQKNPTAFYLCASSMRQANTEAFFGQGTRLTVV.

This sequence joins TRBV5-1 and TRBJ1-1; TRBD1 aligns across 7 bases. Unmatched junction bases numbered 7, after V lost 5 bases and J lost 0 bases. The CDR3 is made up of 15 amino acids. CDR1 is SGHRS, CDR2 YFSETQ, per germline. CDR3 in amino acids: CASSPTGSMNTEAFF. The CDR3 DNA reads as TGCGCCAGCAGTCCGACAGGGTCAATGAACACTGAAGCTTTCTTT.

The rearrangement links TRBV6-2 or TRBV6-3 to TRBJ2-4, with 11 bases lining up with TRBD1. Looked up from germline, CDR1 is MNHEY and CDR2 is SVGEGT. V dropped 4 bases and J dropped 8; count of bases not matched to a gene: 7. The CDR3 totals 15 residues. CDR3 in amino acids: CASSLRTGGSDIQYF. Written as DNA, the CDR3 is TGTGCCAGCAGTTTAAGGACAGGGGGCAGTGACATTCAGTACTTC.

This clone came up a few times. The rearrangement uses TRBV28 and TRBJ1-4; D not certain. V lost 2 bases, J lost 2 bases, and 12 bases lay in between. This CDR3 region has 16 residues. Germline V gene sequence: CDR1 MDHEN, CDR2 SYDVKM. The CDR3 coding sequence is TGTGCCAGCAGTTTAGAGGGTGGGGTGACTAATGAAAAACTGTTTTTT. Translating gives CASSLEGGVTNEKLFF.

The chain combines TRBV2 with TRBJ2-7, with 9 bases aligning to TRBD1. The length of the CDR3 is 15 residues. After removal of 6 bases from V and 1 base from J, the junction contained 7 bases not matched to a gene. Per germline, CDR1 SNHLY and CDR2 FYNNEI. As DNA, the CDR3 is TGTGCCAGCAGCAAGCAAGGGACAGGGTCCTACGAGCAGTACTTC. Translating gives CASSKQGTGSYEQYF.

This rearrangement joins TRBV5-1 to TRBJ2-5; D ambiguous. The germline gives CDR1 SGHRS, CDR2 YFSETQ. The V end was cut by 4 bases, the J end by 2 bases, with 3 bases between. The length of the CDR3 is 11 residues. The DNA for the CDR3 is TGCGCCAGCAGCCTGCAAGAGACCCAGTACTTC. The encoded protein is CASSLQETQYF.

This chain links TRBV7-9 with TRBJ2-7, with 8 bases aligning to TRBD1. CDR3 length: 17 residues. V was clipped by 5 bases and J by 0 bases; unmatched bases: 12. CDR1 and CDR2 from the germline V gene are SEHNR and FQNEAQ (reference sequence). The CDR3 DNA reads TGTGCCAGCAGCCCGAAGTGGACAGGGAGGATCTCCTACGAGCAGTACTTC. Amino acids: CASSPKWTGRISYEQYF.

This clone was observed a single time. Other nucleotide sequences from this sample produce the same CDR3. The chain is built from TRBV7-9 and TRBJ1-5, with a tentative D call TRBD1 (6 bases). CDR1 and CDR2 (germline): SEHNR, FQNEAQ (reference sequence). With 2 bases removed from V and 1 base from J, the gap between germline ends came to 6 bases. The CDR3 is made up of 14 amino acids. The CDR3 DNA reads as TGTGCCAGCAGCTTAAGGGGGAGCAATCAGCCCCAGCATTTT. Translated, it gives CASSLRGSNQPQHF.

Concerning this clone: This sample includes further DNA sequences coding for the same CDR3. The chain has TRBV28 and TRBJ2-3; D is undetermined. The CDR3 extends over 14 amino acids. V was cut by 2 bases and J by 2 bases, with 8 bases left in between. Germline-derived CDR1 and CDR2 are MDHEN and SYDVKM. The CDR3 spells CASSLRQATDTQYF. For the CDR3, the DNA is TGTGCCAGCAGTTTACGGCAGGCCACAGATACGCAGTATTTT.